The following is a T cell receptor (beta chain) sequence with its context. The data stem from a study of patients and donors after allogeneic stem cell transplantation. TCRdb reanalysed the RT-PCR reads using MiXCR and keeps one entry per CDR3 protein. This table has some 200,000 distinct CDR3 sequences, approximately 41% appearing once. The V and J ends lost 4 bases and 8 bases respectively, with 12 bases between them. Per germline, CDR1 SGHKS and CDR2 YYEKEE (reference sequence). This CDR3 contains 12 residues. This clonotype was obtained from a human donor who was either an allogeneic HSCT recipient or a stem cell or donor lymphocyte infusion donor (not recorded which). It is not recorded whose cells these are; they may come from a transplant donor. The sample consisted of blood, either unsorted or a sorted T cell fraction (not recorded which). The chain joins TRBV5-5 to TRBJ1-1; no clear D. Here the CDR3 reads CASSPGIVEAFF. Here the CDR3 DNA reads TGTGCCAGCAGCCCGGGGATTGTGGAAGCTTTCTTT.